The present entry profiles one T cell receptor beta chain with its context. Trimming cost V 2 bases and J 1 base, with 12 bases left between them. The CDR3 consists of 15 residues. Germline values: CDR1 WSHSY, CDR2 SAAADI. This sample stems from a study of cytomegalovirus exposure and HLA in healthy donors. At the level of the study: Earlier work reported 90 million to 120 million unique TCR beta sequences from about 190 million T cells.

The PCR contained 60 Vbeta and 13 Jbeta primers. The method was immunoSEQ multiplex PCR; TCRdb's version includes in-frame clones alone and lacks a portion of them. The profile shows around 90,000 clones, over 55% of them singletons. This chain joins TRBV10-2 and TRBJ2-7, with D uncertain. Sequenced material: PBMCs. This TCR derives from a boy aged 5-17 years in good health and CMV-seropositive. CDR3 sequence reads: CASSETSDWSYEQYF. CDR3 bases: TGCGCCAGCAGTGAGACGTCAGACTGGTCCTACGAGCAGTACTTC.